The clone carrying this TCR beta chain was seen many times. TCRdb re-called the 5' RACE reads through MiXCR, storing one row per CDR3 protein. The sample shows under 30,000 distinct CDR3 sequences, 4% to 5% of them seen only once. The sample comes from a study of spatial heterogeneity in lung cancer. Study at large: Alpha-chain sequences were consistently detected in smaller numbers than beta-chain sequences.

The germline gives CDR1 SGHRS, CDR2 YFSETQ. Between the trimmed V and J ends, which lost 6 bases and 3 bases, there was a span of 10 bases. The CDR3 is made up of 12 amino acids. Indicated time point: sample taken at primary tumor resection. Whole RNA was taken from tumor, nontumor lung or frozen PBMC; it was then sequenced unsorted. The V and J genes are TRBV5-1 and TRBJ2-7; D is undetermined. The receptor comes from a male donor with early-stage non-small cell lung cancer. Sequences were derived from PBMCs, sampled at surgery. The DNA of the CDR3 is TGCGCCAGCACTGGAGATTTCTACGAGCAGTACTTC. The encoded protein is CASTGDFYEQYF. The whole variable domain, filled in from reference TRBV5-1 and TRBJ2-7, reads KAGVTQTPRYLIKTRGQQVTLSCSPISGHRSVSWYQQTPGQGLQFLFEYFSETQRNKGNFPGRFSGRQFSNSRSEMNVSTLELGDSALYLCASTGDFYEQYFGPGTRLTVT.